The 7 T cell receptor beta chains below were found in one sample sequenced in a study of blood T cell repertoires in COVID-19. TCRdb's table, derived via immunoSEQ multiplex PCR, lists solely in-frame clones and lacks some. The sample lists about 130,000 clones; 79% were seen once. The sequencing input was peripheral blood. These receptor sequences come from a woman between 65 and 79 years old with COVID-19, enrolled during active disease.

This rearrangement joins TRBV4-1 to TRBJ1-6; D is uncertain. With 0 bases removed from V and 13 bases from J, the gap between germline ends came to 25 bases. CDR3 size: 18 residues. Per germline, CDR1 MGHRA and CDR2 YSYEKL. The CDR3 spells CASSQDSGGPPAFSPLHF. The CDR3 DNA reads TGCGCCAGCAGCCAAGATAGCGGAGGACCCCCCGCCTTTTCGCCCCTCCACTTT.

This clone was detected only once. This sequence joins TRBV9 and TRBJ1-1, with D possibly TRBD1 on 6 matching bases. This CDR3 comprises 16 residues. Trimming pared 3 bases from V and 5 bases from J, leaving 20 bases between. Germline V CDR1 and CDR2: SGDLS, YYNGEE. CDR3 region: CASSGDLKGVGTEAFF. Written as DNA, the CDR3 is TGTGCCAGCAGCGGAGACCTCAAGGGGGTCGGGACTGAAGCTTTCTTT. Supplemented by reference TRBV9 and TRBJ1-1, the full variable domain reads DSGVTQTPKHLITATGQRVTLRCSPRSGDLSVYWYQQSLDQGLQFLIQYYNGEERAKGNILERFSAQQFPDLHSELNLSSLELGDSALYFCASSGDLKGVGTEAFFGQGTRLTVV.

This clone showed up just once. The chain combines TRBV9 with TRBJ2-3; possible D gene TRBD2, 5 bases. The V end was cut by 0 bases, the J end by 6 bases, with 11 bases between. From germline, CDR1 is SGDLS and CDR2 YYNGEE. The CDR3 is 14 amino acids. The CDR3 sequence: CASSVGSGTDTQYF. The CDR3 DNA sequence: TGTGCCAGCAGCGTAGGATCGGGAACGGATACGCAGTATTTT.

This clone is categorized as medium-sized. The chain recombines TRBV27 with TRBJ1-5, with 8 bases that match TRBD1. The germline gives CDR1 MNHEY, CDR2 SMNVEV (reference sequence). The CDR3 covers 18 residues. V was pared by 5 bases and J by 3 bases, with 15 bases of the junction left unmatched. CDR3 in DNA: TGTGCCAGCAGTGCCCGACAGGGGCCGATCGCTCTCAATCAGCCCCAGCATTTT. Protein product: CASSARQGPIALNQPQHF.

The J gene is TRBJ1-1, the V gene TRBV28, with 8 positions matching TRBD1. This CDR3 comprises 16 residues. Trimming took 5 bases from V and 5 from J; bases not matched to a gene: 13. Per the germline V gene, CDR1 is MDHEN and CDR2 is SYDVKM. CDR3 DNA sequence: TGTGCCAGCAGTACCCAAGGACAGGGAAGTAGAACTGAAGCTTTCTTT. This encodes CASSTQGQGSRTEAFF.

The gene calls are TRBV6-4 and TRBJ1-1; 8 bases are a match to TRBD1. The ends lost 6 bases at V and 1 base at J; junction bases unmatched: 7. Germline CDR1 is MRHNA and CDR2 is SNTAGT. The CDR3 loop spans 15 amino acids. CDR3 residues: CASRDTDRANTEAFF. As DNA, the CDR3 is TGTGCCAGCAGAGACACGGACAGGGCGAACACTGAAGCTTTCTTT.

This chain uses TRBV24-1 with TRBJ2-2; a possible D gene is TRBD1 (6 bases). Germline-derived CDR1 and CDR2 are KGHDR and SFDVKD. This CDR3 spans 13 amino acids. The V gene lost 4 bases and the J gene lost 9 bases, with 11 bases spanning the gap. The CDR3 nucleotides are TGTGCCACCAGTGAAAACAGGGCGAGGGAGCTGTTTTTT. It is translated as CATSENRARELFF.